This TCR beta chain was sequenced in a study of Graves' ophthalmopathy and Graves' hyperthyroidism. This clonotype was seen at least ten times. TCR beta CDR3 regions were amplified from RNA transcripts. An initial RT-PCR round employing HTBI primers preceded a second-round multiplex PCR. MiXCR, applied by TCRdb to the multiplex PCR reads, yields one record per CDR3 protein. Of 600,000 to 650,000 distinct CDR3 sequences in the sample, 22% were seen once. Germline V gene lookup returns CDR1 MDHEN and CDR2 SYDVKM. Trimming shortened V by 4 bases and J by 9 bases, and 18 bases separated the two germline ends. CDR3 length equals 14 residues.

The sequence was collected from a young woman with stable Graves' hyperthyroidism. Some clones in this sample may be carry-over from other donors' samples. This chain uses TRBV28 with TRBJ1-2, with no clear D. What was sequenced was peripheral blood. The CDR3 nucleotides are TGTGCCAGCAGTTCTAACGCGTTCCTTGTGCGCTACACCTTC. Translation gives CASSSNAFLVRYTF.